This passage covers 11 T cell receptor beta chains from one sample sequenced in a study of blood T cell repertoires in COVID-19. Sequencing used immunoSEQ multiplex PCR; TCRdb keeps in-frame clones, though not all of them. The data show about 160,000 clones, with over 85% seen just once and 15% to 20% held by the top ten. Sequencing was performed on peripheral blood. The source of these receptors is a man in his sixties with active or convalescent COVID-19.

The chain employs TRBV19 and TRBJ1-2; 8 positions agree with TRBD1. The germline gives CDR1 LNHDA, CDR2 SQIVND (reference sequence). This CDR3 has 13 residues. V lost 6 bases, J lost 8 bases, and 8 bases stayed unmatched. DNA of the CDR3: TGTGCCAGTAGGGGAGGACAGGGCCCCGGCTACACCTTC. It yields the protein CASRGGQGPGYTF.

The V call is TRBV10-3, the J call TRBJ2-7; perhaps TRBD2 as D (6 bases). The CDR3 totals 13 residues. Germline CDR1 and CDR2: ENHRY and SYGVKD. V lost 2 bases, J lost 3 bases, and 8 bases lay in between. CDR3 region: CAISEGEDYEQYF. CDR3 nucleotides: TGTGCCATCAGTGAGGGGGAGGACTACGAGCAGTACTTC.

This chain links TRBV23-1 with TRBJ1-6; 8 bases match TRBD1. TRBV23-1 is an ORF, with its function uncertain. V dropped 0 bases and J dropped 7; count of bases not matched to a gene: 8. CDR3 length equals 17 residues. The CDR3 DNA follows: TGCGCCAGCAGTCAATCCCGGCAGGGGGCAACGAATTCACCCCTCCACTTT. Encoded protein: CASSQSRQGATNSPLHF.

CDR3 nucleotide sequence: TGTGCCAGTAGTAGCGGGACAGGGCCAACCTACGAGCAGTACTTC. The encoded protein is CASSSGTGPTYEQYF. The chain couples TRBV19 to TRBJ2-7; TRBD1 agrees at 9 bases. From germline, CDR1 is LNHDA and CDR2 SQIVND (reference sequence). The CDR3 runs to 15 residues. V was pared by 4 bases and J by 2 bases, with 6 bases of the junction left unmatched.

This clone is a singleton in its sample. The rearrangement uses TRBV29-1 and TRBJ1-2; D may be TRBD1 (5 bases). Germline V gene lookup returns CDR1 SQVTM and CDR2 ANQGSEA. The V gene lost 5 bases and the J gene lost 5 bases, with 15 bases spanning the gap. There are 13 residues in the CDR3. CDR3 DNA: TGCAGCGTTACCCCCAGGGACTATTATGGCTACACCTTC. This gives the protein CSVTPRDYYGYTF.

The chain links TRBV6-5 to TRBJ1-2; D gene unclear. The V end lost 0 bases, the J end lost 7 bases, and 9 bases lay between the germline ends. The CDR3 covers 13 residues. Germline CDR1 is MNHEY and CDR2 is SVGAGI. CDR3 region: CASSYSSGSGYTF. CDR3 in DNA: TGTGCCAGCAGTTACTCATCCGGGTCTGGCTACACCTTC.

This chain uses TRBV5-1 with TRBJ2-3; 15 nucleotides agree with TRBD2. Germline assignment: CDR1 SGHRS and CDR2 YFSETQ. The V gene end was trimmed by 3 bases and the J gene end by 4 bases; junction bases not matched to a gene: 6. This CDR3 spans 17 amino acids. CDR3 DNA sequence: TGCGCCAGCAGCTGGCTTGGGACTAGCGGGGGGTCAGATACGCAGTATTTT. Protein: CASSWLGTSGGSDTQYF.

This clone was observed a few times. The chain has TRBV7-2 and TRBJ2-7, with D unclear. The CDR3 contains 13 residues. CDR1 SGHTA and CDR2 FQGNSA come from the germline V gene. V was trimmed by 5 bases and J by 0 bases, leaving 8 bases between them. CDR3 sequence reads: CASSPPGSYEQYF. Here the CDR3 DNA reads TGTGCCAGCAGCCCCCCGGGCTCCTACGAGCAGTACTTC.

This chain links TRBV11-3 with TRBJ2-3; 9 nucleotides line up with TRBD1. Looked up from germline, CDR1 is SGHNT and CDR2 is YENEEA. The CDR3 loop spans 12 amino acids. V lost 5 bases, J lost 9 bases, and 3 bases stayed unmatched. CDR3 in DNA: TGTGCCAGCAGCGTTGGGACAGGGACGCAGTATTTT. Protein product: CASSVGTGTQYF.

The chain uses TRBV19 and TRBJ2-1; TRBD2 matches 11 bases. The junction had 7 bases not matched to a gene; V was cut back by 5 bases and J by 4 bases. The length of the CDR3 is 16 residues. Germline V gene data show CDR1 as LNHDA and CDR2 as SQIVND (reference sequence). The CDR3, as DNA: TGTGCCAGTAGTTTGAGCGGGACTAGCGGTTACAATGAGCAGTTCTTC. The encoded protein is CASSLSGTSGYNEQFF.

This chain's CDR3 is CASSQGADTMAGGGYTF. The DNA of the CDR3 is TGTGCCAGCAGCCAAGGGGCAGATACTATGGCGGGAGGGGGCTACACCTTC. This chain uses TRBV3-1 (or the pseudogene TRBV3-2) with TRBJ1-2, with D hard to call. The germline V gene has CDR1 LGHDT and CDR2 YNNKEL (reference sequence). V lost 1 base and J 8 bases, leaving 23 bases between the germline ends. The CDR3 consists of 17 residues.